One TCR beta chain is described in this entry. What it binds is not known. This sample is drawn from a study of OX40 agonist ivuxolimab in advanced cancers. For the study at large: The dose-escalation cohort was about 87% male, with a mean age of around 60 years, ranging about 23 to 80. The study, taken as a whole, reports: There were also nonresponders showing low normalized T-cell clonal expansion. Clonal expansion by week 6 occurred in CD4+ and CD8+ blood T cells (at 0.1 to 3.0 mg/kg).

Sequenced by immunoSEQ multiplex PCR; TCRdb stores in-frame clones only, minus some. This table has tens of thousands of clones, more than 80% appearing once. Baseline, cycle 4 day 1, and cycle 7 day 1 were the blood sampling points. The CDR3 extends over 15 amino acids. The germline V and J ends were trimmed by 4 bases and 0 bases, with 9 bases remaining between them. CDR1 and CDR2 (germline): SGHTA, FQGNSA. This rearrangement joins TRBV7-2 to TRBJ2-2; D call uncertain. The material sequenced was CD4+ or CD8+ T cells sorted from blood, taken in a trial of the OX40 agonist ivuxolimab. The source is an adult with an advanced solid tumor such as melanoma, head and neck, liver or kidney cancer. CDR3: CASSSPRANTGELFF. The CDR3 bases are TGTGCCAGCAGCTCCCCCCGGGCGAACACCGGGGAGCTGTTTTTT. The whole variable domain, remainder taken from reference TRBV7-2 and TRBJ2-2, is GAGVSQSPSNKVTEKGKDVELRCDPISGHTALYWYRQSLGQGLEFLIYFQGNSAPDKSGLPSDRFSAERTGGSVSTLTIQRTQQEDSAVYLCASSSPRANTGELFFGEGSRLTVL.